This T cell receptor (beta chain) was identified during a study of shared clonotypes between healthy human individuals. A CD45RA+ naive subset and a CD45RA-negative memory subset were split from CD4+ cells. The CDR3 is 15 amino acids. Trimming cost V 4 bases and J 1 base; bases outside gene matches: 3. Germline assignment: CDR1 KGHSH and CDR2 LQKENI. The assay was immunoSEQ multiplex PCR, and TCRdb's table has in-frame clones only and misses some. The sample comprises 1.4 million or so clones, approximately 98.5% of which are singletons, and about 0.4% rests with the top ten. The TCR originated in a man aged 30-40 years in good health. The chain is built from TRBV18 and TRBJ1-5, with 8 bases aligning to TRBD1. The sample taken for sequencing was naive CD4+ T cells sorted from blood. The subset: CD45RA+ positively selected. CDR3 DNA: TGTGCCAGCTCACAAGACAGGGGAAGCAATCAGCCCCAGCATTTT. Protein product: CASSQDRGSNQPQHF.